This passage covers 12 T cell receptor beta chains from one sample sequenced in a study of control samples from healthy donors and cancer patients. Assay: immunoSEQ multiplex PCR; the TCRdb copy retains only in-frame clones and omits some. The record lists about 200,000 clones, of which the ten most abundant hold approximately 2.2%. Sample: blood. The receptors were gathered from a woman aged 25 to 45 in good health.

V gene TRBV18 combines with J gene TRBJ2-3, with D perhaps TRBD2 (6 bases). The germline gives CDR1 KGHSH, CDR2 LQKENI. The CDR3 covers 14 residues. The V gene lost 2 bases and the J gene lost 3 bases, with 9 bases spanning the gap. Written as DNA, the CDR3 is TGTGCCAGCTCACCAAGGAGGGGAACAGATACGCAGTATTTT. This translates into CASSPRRGTDTQYF.

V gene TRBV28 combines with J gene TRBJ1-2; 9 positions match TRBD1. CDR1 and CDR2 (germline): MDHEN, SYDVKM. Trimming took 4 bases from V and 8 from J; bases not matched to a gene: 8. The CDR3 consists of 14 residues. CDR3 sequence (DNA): TGTGCCAGCAGTTCACCGGGACAGGGAAGCGGCTACACCTTC. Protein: CASSSPGQGSGYTF.

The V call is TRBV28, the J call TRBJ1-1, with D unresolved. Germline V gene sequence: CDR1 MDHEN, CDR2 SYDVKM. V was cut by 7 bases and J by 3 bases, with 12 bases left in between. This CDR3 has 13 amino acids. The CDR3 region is CASIMEGHTEAFF. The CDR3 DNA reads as TGTGCCAGCATAATGGAAGGACACACTGAAGCTTTCTTT.

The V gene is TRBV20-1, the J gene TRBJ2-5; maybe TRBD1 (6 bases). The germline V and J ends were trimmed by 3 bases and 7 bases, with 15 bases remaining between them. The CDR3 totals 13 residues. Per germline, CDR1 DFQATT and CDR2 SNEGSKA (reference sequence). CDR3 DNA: TGCAGTGCTAGTGGGCAGGGGCAACCGACCCAGTACTTC. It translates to CSASGQGQPTQYF.

In DNA form, the CDR3 reads TGTGCCAGCTCACCGGACAGCTCTACCTACGAGCAGTACTTC. Translation: CASSPDSSTYEQYF. The gene calls are TRBV18 and TRBJ2-7, with D possibly matching TRBD1 (6 bases). The CDR3 consists of 14 residues. V was shortened by 3 bases and J by 2 bases, with 11 bases between the two germline ends. Per germline, CDR1 KGHSH and CDR2 LQKENI.

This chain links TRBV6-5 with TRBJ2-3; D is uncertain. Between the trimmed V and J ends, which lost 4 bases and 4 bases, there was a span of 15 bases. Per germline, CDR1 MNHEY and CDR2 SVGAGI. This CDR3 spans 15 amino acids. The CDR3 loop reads CASSSGARRADTQYF. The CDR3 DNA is TGTGCCAGCAGTTCTGGAGCTAGAAGGGCAGATACGCAGTATTTT.

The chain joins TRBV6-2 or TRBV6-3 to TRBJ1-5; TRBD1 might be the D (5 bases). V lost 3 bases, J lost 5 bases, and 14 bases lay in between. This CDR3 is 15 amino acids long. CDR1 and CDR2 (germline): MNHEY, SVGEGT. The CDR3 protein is CASSYWGVYHQPQHF. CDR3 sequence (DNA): TGTGCCAGCAGTTATTGGGGCGTTTACCATCAGCCCCAGCATTTT.

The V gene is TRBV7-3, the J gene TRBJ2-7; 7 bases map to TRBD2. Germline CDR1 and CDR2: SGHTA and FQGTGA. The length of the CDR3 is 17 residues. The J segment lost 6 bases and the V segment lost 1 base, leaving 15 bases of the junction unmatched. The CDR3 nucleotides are TGTGCCAGCAGCTTAAACGGGGGGAAGTGGCCATCTAGCGAGCAGTACTTC. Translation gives CASSLNGGKWPSSEQYF.

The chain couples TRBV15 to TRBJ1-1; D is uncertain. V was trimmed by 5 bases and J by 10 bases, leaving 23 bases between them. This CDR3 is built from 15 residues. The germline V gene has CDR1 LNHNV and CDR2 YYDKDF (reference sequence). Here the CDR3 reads CATSYTGVNRNVAFF. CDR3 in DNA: TGTGCCACCAGCTACACCGGGGTCAATCGGAATGTAGCTTTCTTT.

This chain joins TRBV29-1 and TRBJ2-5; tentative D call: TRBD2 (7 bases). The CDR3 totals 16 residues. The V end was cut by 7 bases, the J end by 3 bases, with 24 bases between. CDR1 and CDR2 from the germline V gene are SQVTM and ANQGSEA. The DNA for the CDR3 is TGCAGCGGCAAACTAAGAACAGGGAGGGAAGAAGAGACCCAGTACTTC. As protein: CSGKLRTGREEETQYF.

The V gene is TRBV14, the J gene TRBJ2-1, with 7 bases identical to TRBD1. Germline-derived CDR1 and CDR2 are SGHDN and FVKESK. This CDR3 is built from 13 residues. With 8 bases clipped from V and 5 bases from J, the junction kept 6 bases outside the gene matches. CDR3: CASGTANHNEQFF. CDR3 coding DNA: TGTGCCAGCGGGACAGCTAATCACAATGAGCAGTTCTTC.

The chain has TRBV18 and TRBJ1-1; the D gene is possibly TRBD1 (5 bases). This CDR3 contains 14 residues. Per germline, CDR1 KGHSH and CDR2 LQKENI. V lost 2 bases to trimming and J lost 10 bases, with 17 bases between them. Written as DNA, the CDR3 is TGTGCCAGCTCACCATTTCATCAGGGTTCAGGAGCTTTCTTT. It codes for CASSPFHQGSGAFF. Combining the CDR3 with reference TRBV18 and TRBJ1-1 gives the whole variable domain NAGVMQNPRHLVRRRGQEARLRCSPMKGHSHVYWYRQLPEEGLKFMVYLQKENIIDESGMPKERFSAEFPKEGPSILRIQQVVRGDSAAYFCASSPFHQGSGAFFGQGTRLTVV.